One T cell receptor (beta chain) is described in this entry. The target antigen is unknown. The study ran its PCR with 60 Vbeta and 13 Jbeta primers. Sequenced by immunoSEQ multiplex PCR; TCRdb stores in-frame clones only, minus some. The table shows roughly 170,000 clones, with around 77% occurring only once. This sample was included in a study of cytomegalovirus exposure and HLA in healthy donors. Study-wide results and limits: Later analysis placed DRB1 highest and HLA-C lowest in TCR association rates, which differed by HLA locus. Reported findings show TCR beta sequences accurately forecast HLA-A and HLA-B alleles in most subjects.

CDR3 length: 16 amino acids. The junction had 9 bases not matched to a gene; V was cut back by 0 bases and J by 5 bases. In germline, CDR1 is LGHNA, CDR2 YSLEER. The rearrangement uses TRBV4-3 and TRBJ1-1, with 7 bases fitting TRBD1. The sequence derives from a woman aged 25 to 45 in good health and CMV-seronegative. Sample: PBMCs. The CDR3 here is CASSQDGWAGGTEAFF. The CDR3 DNA sequence: TGCGCCAGCAGCCAAGATGGATGGGCAGGGGGTACTGAAGCTTTCTTT.